The TCR beta chain under discussion was sequenced for a study of Ad26.COV2.S vaccination and SARS-CoV-2 variants. Assay: immunoSEQ multiplex PCR; the TCRdb copy retains only in-frame clones and omits some. The sample shows hundreds of thousands of clones, roughly 90% of them seen only once. The count of this clone is one. The treatment: over 15 received Ad26.COV2.S at low or high dose, single or two shots; 5 received placebo; per-sample allocation not given. Material that was analyzed had been drawn on day 63 after the first vaccine or placebo injection. CDR1 and CDR2 from the germline V gene are MNHNY and SVGAGI (reference sequence). V lost 2 bases to trimming and J lost 3 bases, with 4 bases between them. The CDR3 sequence is 12 residues long.

The TCR was taken from a person aged 18-65 years who received the Ad26.COV2.S COVID-19 vaccine or a placebo. This chain joins TRBV6-6 and TRBJ2-5; D remains ambiguous. The sequencing used peripheral blood, collected in a trial of Ad26.COV2.S vaccine versus placebo. CDR3 amino acids: CASSYREETQYF. The CDR3 DNA reads TGTGCCAGCAGTTACCGCGAAGAGACCCAGTACTTC.